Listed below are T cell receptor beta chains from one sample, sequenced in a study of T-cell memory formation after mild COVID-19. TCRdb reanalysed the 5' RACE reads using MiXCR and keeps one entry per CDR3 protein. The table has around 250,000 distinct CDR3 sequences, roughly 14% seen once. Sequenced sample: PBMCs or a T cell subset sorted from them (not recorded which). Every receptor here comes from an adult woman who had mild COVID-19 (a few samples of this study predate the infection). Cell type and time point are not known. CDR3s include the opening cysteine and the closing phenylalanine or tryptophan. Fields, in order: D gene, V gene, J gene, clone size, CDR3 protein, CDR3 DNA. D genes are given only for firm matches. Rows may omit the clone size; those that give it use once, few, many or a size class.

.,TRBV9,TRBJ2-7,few,CASSVGPDGSTYEQYF,TGTGCCAGCAGCGTAGGGCCAGACGGTTCGACCTACGAGCAGTACTTC
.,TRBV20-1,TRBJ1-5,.,CSAVQNNQPQHF,TGCAGTGCAGTCCAGAACAATCAGCCCCAGCATTTT
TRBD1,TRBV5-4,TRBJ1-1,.,CASSFDRGDTEAFF,TGTGCCAGCAGTTTCGACAGGGGTGACACTGAAGCTTTCTTT
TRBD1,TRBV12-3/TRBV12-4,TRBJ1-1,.,CASSSGTGRTNTEAFF,TGTGCCAGCAGTTCCGGGACAGGAAGAACGAACACTGAAGCTTTCTTT
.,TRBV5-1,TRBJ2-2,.,CASSLGQPTGELFF,TGCGCCAGCAGCTTGGGGCAGCCAACCGGGGAGCTGTTTTTT
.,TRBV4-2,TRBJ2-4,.,CASSQETGRIGNIQYF,TGTGCCAGCAGCCAAGAGACAGGGAGGATTGGAAACATTCAGTACTTC
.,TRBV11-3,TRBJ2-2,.,CASSLGGIRAANTGELFF,TGTGCCAGCAGCTTAGGGGGAATCAGGGCCGCGAACACCGGGGAGCTGTTTTTT
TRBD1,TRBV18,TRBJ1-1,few,CASSPLGRQGGAMNTEAFF,TGTGCCAGCTCACCATTGGGGAGACAGGGGGGCGCGATGAACACTGAAGCTTTCTTT
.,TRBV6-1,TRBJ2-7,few,CASRAEQGTHSYEQYF,TGTGCCAGCAGAGCAGAACAGGGGACTCATTCCTACGAGCAGTACTTC
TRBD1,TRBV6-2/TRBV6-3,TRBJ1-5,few,CASSSLAGTGGFQPQHF,TGTGCCAGCAGTTCCTTGGCCGGGACAGGGGGTTTTCAGCCCCAGCATTTT
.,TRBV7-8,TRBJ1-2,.,CASSPWDTAYGYTF,TGTGCCAGCAGCCCCTGGGACACCGCTTATGGCTACACCTTC
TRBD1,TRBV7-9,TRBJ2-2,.,CASSTSGGSRTGELFF,TGTGCCAGCAGCACGTCAGGGGGCTCACGAACCGGGGAGCTGTTTTTT
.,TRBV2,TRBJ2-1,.,CASSESWGLAASYNEQFF,TGTGCCAGCAGTGAATCCTGGGGGCTAGCGGCTTCCTACAATGAGCAGTTCTTC
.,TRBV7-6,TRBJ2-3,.,CASSFVGDTQYF,TGTGCCAGCAGCTTCGTGGGGGATACGCAGTATTTT
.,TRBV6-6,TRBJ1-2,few,CASNGVGLPYGYTF,TGTGCCAGCAACGGGGTAGGGTTGCCCTATGGCTACACCTTC
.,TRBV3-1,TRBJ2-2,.,CASSYMPLASGELFF,TGTGCCAGCAGCTACATGCCACTAGCTTCCGGGGAGCTGTTTTTT
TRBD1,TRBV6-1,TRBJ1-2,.,CASSDRTGRRDYGYTF,TGTGCCAGCAGTGATCGGACAGGGAGGAGGGACTATGGCTACACCTTC
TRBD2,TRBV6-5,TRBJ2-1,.,CASRTSGRPEQFF,TGTGCCAGCAGGACTAGCGGGAGGCCTGAGCAGTTCTTC
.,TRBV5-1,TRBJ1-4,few,CASSPTGQGEKLFF,TGCGCCAGCAGTCCTACGGGACAAGGGGAAAAACTGTTTTTT
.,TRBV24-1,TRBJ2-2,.,CAIEAKGRVENTGELFF,TGTGCCATAGAGGCAAAGGGACGAGTAGAGAACACCGGGGAGCTGTTTTTT
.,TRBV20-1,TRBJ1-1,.,CSALDPGHLNTEAFF,TGCAGTGCTCTCGACCCGGGACACCTGAACACTGAAGCTTTCTTT
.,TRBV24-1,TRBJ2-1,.,CATSDLLYNEQFF,TGTGCCACCAGTGATTTACTATACAATGAGCAGTTCTTC
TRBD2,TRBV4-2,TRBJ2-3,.,CASSQDSAGGPTDTQYF,TGTGCCAGCAGCCAAGATTCGGCGGGGGGCCCCACAGATACGCAGTATTTT
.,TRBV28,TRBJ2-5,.,CASSTALVAETQYF,TGTGCCAGCAGTACCGCACTAGTGGCAGAGACCCAGTACTTC
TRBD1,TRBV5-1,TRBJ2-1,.,CASSSWHRGANEQFF,TGCGCCAGCAGCTCCTGGCACAGGGGGGCCAATGAGCAGTTCTTC
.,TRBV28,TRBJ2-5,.,CASRPQGKETQYF,TGTGCCAGCAGGCCACAGGGAAAAGAGACCCAGTACTTC
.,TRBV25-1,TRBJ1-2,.,CASSEHYGYTF,TGTGCCAGCAGTGAGCACTATGGCTACACCTTC
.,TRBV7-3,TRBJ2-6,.,CASSSIGGGLNSGANVLTF,TGTGCCAGCAGCTCTATCGGAGGGGGACTTAACTCTGGGGCCAACGTCCTGACTTTC
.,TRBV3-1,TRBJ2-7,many,CASTDNYEQYF,TGTGCCAGCACCGACAACTACGAGCAGTACTTC
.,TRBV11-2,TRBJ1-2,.,CASSQQGVGYGYTF,TGTGCCAGCAGCCAACAGGGAGTGGGCTATGGCTACACCTTC
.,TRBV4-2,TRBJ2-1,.,CASSPGRDSRGEEQFF,TGTGCCAGCAGCCCCGGCCGGGACTCCAGAGGGGAGGAGCAGTTCTTC
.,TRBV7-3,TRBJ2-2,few,CATGSGTGELFF,TGTGCCACCGGTTCAGGCACCGGGGAGCTGTTTTTT
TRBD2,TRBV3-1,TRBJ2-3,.,CASGLASTDTQYF,TGTGCCAGCGGACTAGCCAGCACAGATACGCAGTATTTT
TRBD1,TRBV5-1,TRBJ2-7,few,CASSRSTGQGYEQYF,TGCGCCAGCAGCAGGTCTACGGGACAGGGCTACGAGCAGTACTTC
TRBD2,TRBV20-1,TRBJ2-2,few,CSAREASGRVAGELFF,TGCAGTGCTCGAGAGGCTAGCGGGAGGGTCGCCGGGGAGCTGTTTTTT
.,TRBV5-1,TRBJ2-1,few,CASSLEQDRKFF,TGCGCCAGCAGCTTGGAACAGGACAGAAAGTTCTTC
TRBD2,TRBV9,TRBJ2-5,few,CASSVSGGTSGRFQETQYF,TGTGCCAGCAGCGTCTCCGGAGGGACTAGCGGGAGGTTCCAAGAGACCCAGTACTTC
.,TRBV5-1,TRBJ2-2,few,CASSLLKGAGELFF,TGCGCCAGCAGCTTGTTGAAAGGGGCCGGGGAGCTGTTTTTT
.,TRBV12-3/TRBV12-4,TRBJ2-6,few,CASSKGGLSSGANVLTF,TGTGCCAGCAGCAAGGGGGGGTTGAGCTCTGGGGCCAACGTCCTGACTTTC
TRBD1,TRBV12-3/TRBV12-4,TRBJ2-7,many,CASSQQTGADEQYF,TGTGCCAGCAGTCAGCAGACAGGGGCGGACGAGCAGTACTTC
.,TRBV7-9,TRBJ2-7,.,CASSLAGPYEQYF,TGTGCCAGCAGCTTAGCGGGGCCATACGAGCAGTACTTC
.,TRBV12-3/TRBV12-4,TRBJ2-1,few,CASSFAGPNNEQFF,TGTGCCAGCAGTTTCGCCGGACCTAACAATGAGCAGTTCTTC
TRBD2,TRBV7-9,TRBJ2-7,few,CASSSDPGGYEQYF,TGTGCCAGCAGCTCCGATCCGGGGGGCTACGAGCAGTACTTC
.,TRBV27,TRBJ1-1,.,CASSLARRTEAFF,TGTGCCAGCAGTTTAGCCCGTCGTACTGAAGCTTTCTTT
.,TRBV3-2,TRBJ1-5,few,CASSPGPPYSNQPQHF,TGTGCCAGCAGTCCGGGGCCGCCTTATAGCAATCAGCCCCAGCATTTT
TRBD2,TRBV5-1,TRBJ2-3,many,CASSSALAGTDTQYF,TGCGCCAGCAGCAGCGCCCTAGCGGGGACAGATACGCAGTATTTT
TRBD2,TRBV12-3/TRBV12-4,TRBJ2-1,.,CASRSSGGAGEQFF,TGTGCCAGCAGGTCTAGCGGGGGGGCCGGGGAGCAGTTCTTC
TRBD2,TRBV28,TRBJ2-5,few,CASSLSRGLGSLETQYF,TGTGCCAGCAGTTTATCTCGGGGACTAGGCTCGTTAGAGACCCAGTACTTC
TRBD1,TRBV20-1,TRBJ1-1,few,CSAPGQGGSEAFF,TGCAGTGCCCCGGGACAGGGGGGGTCTGAAGCTTTCTTT
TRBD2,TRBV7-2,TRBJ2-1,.,CASSLAGSGGRAYNEQFF,TGTGCCAGCAGCTTAGCGGGGTCCGGCGGGAGGGCATACAATGAGCAGTTCTTC
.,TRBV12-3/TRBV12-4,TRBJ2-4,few,CASRLQGSKNIQYF,TGTGCCAGCAGGTTGCAGGGCTCCAAAAACATTCAGTACTTC
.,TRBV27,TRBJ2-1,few,CASSLGPHSNEQFF,TGTGCCAGCAGTTTAGGCCCGCATAGCAATGAGCAGTTCTTC
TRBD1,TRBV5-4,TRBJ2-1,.,CASSLAGQGREQFF,TGTGCCAGCAGCTTGGCGGGACAGGGTCGTGAGCAGTTCTTC
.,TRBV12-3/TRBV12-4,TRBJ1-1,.,CASSLGTPNTEAFF,TGTGCCAGCAGTTTAGGGACACCGAACACTGAAGCTTTCTTT
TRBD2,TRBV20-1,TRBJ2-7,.,CSARDGTAGGEQYF,TGCAGTGCTAGAGATGGGACCGCGGGGGGCGAGCAGTACTTC
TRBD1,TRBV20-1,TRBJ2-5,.,CSARPGQGAQTQYF,TGCAGTGCTAGACCGGGACAGGGGGCCCAGACCCAGTACTTC
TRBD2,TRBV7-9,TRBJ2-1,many,CASSPRLAGGFNEQFF,TGTGCCAGCAGCCCCAGACTAGCGGGAGGGTTCAATGAGCAGTTCTTC